The rows below give T cell receptor beta chains drawn from one sample of a study of T-cell memory formation after mild COVID-19. Via MiXCR, TCRdb re-called the 5' RACE reads, giving one row per CDR3 protein. The repertoire includes around 390,000 distinct CDR3 sequences, 15% to 20% of them detected once, and approximately 21% sits in the top ten. Sequenced material: PBMCs or a T cell subset sorted from them (not recorded which). Receptors originate from a man younger than 35 who had mild COVID-19 (a few samples of this study predate the infection). Cell type and time point are not known. CDR3s include the opening cysteine and the closing phenylalanine or tryptophan. The order of the fields is CDR3 length, D gene, J gene, V gene, clone size, CDR3 DNA, CDR3 protein. A D gene is named only where the DNA matches it firmly. For some rows the clone size is stated as once, few or many, or as a class when expanded; others skip it.

12 TRBD1 TRBJ1-2 TRBV7-3 . TGTGCCAGCGGGGGACAGGGGGGAGGCTACACCTTC CASGGQGGGYTF
13 . TRBJ2-3 TRBV5-1 . TGCGCCAGCCGGGACTCTCTCACAGATACGCAGTATTTT CASRDSLTDTQYF
12 . TRBJ2-5 TRBV6-5 many TGTGCCAGCAGTTACTTCCGGGAGACCCAGTACTTC CASSYFRETQYF
14 TRBD1 TRBJ1-2 TRBV6-2/TRBV6-3 . TGTGCCAGCAGTCATCGGACAGGCTTACATGGCTACACCTTC CASSHRTGLHGYTF
15 TRBD2 TRBJ2-1 TRBV20-1 . TGCAGTGCTAGAGACACCGGCGGGGGGGCCTATGAGCAGTTCTTC CSARDTGGGAYEQFF
14 . TRBJ1-5 TRBV9 few TGTGCCAGCAGCGCCGGACGGGTAGATCAGCCCCAGCATTTT CASSAGRVDQPQHF
12 . TRBJ1-1 TRBV6-6 few TGTGCGGCGGGGGAGATGAACACTGAAGCTTTCTTT CAAGEMNTEAFF
15 . TRBJ2-7 TRBV7-9 . TGTGCCAGCAGCCCCCGGGGCAGGGGAGGGAACGAGCAGTACTTC CASSPRGRGGNEQYF
16 TRBD1 TRBJ2-7 TRBV12-3/TRBV12-4 . TGTGCCAGCAGTTTTGGCACCGGGACAGGGGAATTCGAGCAGTACTTC CASSFGTGTGEFEQYF
10 . TRBJ2-1 TRBV30 few TGTGCCTGGGCTGACAATGAGCAGTTCTTC CAWADNEQFF
13 . TRBJ2-3 TRBV20-1 few TGCAGTGCTAGGTCCAGGGGAGGAGATACGCAGTATTTT CSARSRGGDTQYF
11 TRBD1 TRBJ1-2 TRBV9 . TGTGCCAGCAGCTCTTCCGGGACAGCTTTCTTC CASSSSGTAFF
12 . TRBJ1-1 TRBV7-9 few TGTGCCAGCAGCTTAAATCCGGACCAAGCTTTCTTT CASSLNPDQAFF
15 TRBD1 TRBJ2-3 TRBV5-1 few TGCGCCAGCAGCCTACGGACAGGGGAAACAGATACGCAGTATTTT CASSLRTGETDTQYF
15 TRBD2 TRBJ2-7 TRBV4-1 . TGCGCCAGCAGCCAAGCGTGGCGGGGGGCCTACGAGCAGTACTTC CASSQAWRGAYEQYF
13 . TRBJ1-1 TRBV4-1 once TGCGCCAGCAGCCAGGACCTTGAGGGAATCGCTTTCTTT CASSQDLEGIAFF
13 . TRBJ1-1 TRBV5-1 many TGCGCCAGCAGCTCTCCCGGGGGCACTGAAGCTTTCTTT CASSSPGGTEAFF
15 TRBD1 TRBJ2-1 TRBV5-1 . TGCGCCAGCAGCTTTAACTACCAGGGGGCCAGTGAGCAGTTCTTC CASSFNYQGASEQFF
10 . TRBJ1-1 TRBV2 . TGTGCCAGCATGCGGACTGAAGCTTTCTTT CASMRTEAFF
13 . TRBJ2-1 TRBV20-1 . TGCAGTGCTAGACCGGGGGAGTACAATGAGCAGTTCTTC CSARPGEYNEQFF
15 . TRBJ2-5 TRBV5-1 many TGCGCCAGCAGCTTGATAGGACAAAACCAAGAGACCCAGTACTTC CASSLIGQNQETQYF
17 . TRBJ1-2 TRBV7-9 many TGTGCCAGCAGCCGCTTTATGAGTGCAGGGACCAACTATGGCTACACCTTC CASSRFMSAGTNYGYTF
14 TRBD1 TRBJ2-3 TRBV12-3/TRBV12-4 . TGTGCCAGCACGGACAGGGGTACGACAGATACGCAGTATTTT CASTDRGTTDTQYF
17 TRBD1 TRBJ2-2 TRBV7-2 few TGTGCCAGCAACCCGCGCAGAGACAGGGCGGCCACCGGGGAGCTGTTTTTT CASNPRRDRAATGELFF
12 . TRBJ1-5 TRBV7-2 . TGTGCCAGCAGCTCGAATAACCAGCCCCAGCATTTT CASSSNNQPQHF
15 . TRBJ1-1 TRBV4-1 few TGCGCCAGCAGTCCCCTCAGGACGGGGAGTCATGAAGCTTTCTTT CASSPLRTGSHEAFF
17 TRBD1 TRBJ1-5 TRBV12-3/TRBV12-4 many TGTGCCAGCAGTCTCGGACAGGGGCGAGTAAGCAATCAGCCCCAGCATTTT CASSLGQGRVSNQPQHF
15 . TRBJ1-5 TRBV7-9 few TGTGCCAGCAGCTCAACAGGGATGGGCAATCAGCCCCAGCATTTT CASSSTGMGNQPQHF
16 TRBD2 TRBJ2-7 TRBV4-1 . TGCGCCAGCAGCCAAGGGGCCGCAGCGGGGGTCTACGAGCAGTACTTC CASSQGAAAGVYEQYF
14 . TRBJ1-1 TRBV10-3 . TGTGCCATCAGTCCCGGGGGCTTGAACACTGAAGCTTTCTTT CAISPGGLNTEAFF
16 . TRBJ1-1 TRBV12-3/TRBV12-4 few TGTGCCAGCAGTCCGCGCCGCCGGGCGGGGGACACTGAAGCTTTCTTT CASSPRRRAGDTEAFF
15 . TRBJ1-1 TRBV7-2 few TGTGCCAGCAGCTTAGGGGGAGTCCCAAGCACTGAAGCTTTCTTT CASSLGGVPSTEAFF
15 TRBD1 TRBJ2-1 TRBV29-1 few TGCAGCGTTGAGGGGTCCCGGGACAGGGATTATGAGCAGTTCTTC CSVEGSRDRDYEQFF
15 . TRBJ2-3 TRBV4-3 many TGCGCCAGCAGCCACGGGGCCAGGGACGCAGATACGCAGTATTTT CASSHGARDADTQYF
17 TRBD1 TRBJ2-2 TRBV20-1 . TGCAGTGCTAGAGTCCCAGGGCAGGGGGCCTTCACCGGGGAGCTGTTTTTT CSARVPGQGAFTGELFF
14 . TRBJ1-5 TRBV12-3/TRBV12-4 . TGTGCCAGCAGTTTGGAGGGATTCGATCAGCCCCAGCATTTT CASSLEGFDQPQHF
13 TRBD1 TRBJ2-7 TRBV6-5 . TGTGCCAGCAGAATGACAGGGGATTACGAGCAGTACTTC CASRMTGDYEQYF
16 TRBD1 TRBJ2-1 TRBV4-2 . TGTGCCAGCAGCCAAGGGGACAGAACGGACTACAATGAGCAGTTCTTC CASSQGDRTDYNEQFF
11 . TRBJ2-5 TRBV29-1 few TGCAGCGTTTCGAACCAAGAGACCCAGTACTTC CSVSNQETQYF
14 TRBD1 TRBJ1-2 TRBV12-3/TRBV12-4 few TGTGCCAGCAGTAGGGACAGGGGTTACTATGGCTACACCTTC CASSRDRGYYGYTF
13 . TRBJ1-2 TRBV6-5 few TGTGCCAGCCAAGGACCGCCGTTCTATGGCTACACCTTC CASQGPPFYGYTF
13 TRBD1 TRBJ2-1 TRBV5-6 . TGTGCCAGCAGGTGGACAGGGGGCAATGAGCAGTTCTTC CASRWTGGNEQFF
13 . TRBJ2-7 TRBV6-5 many TGTGCCAGCAGGCGGGCCAGCTCCTACGAGCAGTACTTC CASRRASSYEQYF
15 . TRBJ1-5 TRBV7-2 few TGTGCCAGCAGCTTCGAGTCGGGTTGGAATCAGCCCCAGCATTTT CASSFESGWNQPQHF
13 . TRBJ1-1 TRBV7-2 few TGTGCCAGCAGCCAATTCGCTAGGACTGAAGCTTTCTTT CASSQFARTEAFF
13 TRBD1 TRBJ2-1 TRBV20-1 many TGCAGTGCTAGAGATGGGACAGGCTATGAGCAGTTCTTC CSARDGTGYEQFF
16 . TRBJ1-5 TRBV4-2 many TGTGCCAGCAGCCAACAGGGAGGCCATAGCAATCAGCCCCAGCATTTT CASSQQGGHSNQPQHF
17 . TRBJ2-1 TRBV7-9 . TGTGCCAGCAGCCTTAGGGGTCGGGGGGCCCCTGGGGATGAGCAGTTCTTC CASSLRGRGAPGDEQFF
13 . TRBJ2-5 TRBV6-5 . TGTGCCAGCAGTTATTGGGGTGCGGAGACCCAGTACTTC CASSYWGAETQYF
16 . TRBJ1-1 TRBV28 few TGTGCCAGCAGTTTAGACTTGGGAGGGGGGGACACTGAAGCTTTCTTT CASSLDLGGGDTEAFF
14 . TRBJ2-1 TRBV5-1 few TGCGCCAGCAGCTTGGCTACCTCCTACAATGAGCAGTTCTTC CASSLATSYNEQFF
15 TRBD1 TRBJ2-1 TRBV5-1 . TGCGCCAGCAGCTTTTTCTGGACAGGGGGCGATGAGCAGTTCTTC CASSFFWTGGDEQFF
13 TRBD1 TRBJ1-2 TRBV3-1 . TGTGCCAGCAGCCAGGGACAGCAAGCCCGCTACACCTTC CASSQGQQARYTF